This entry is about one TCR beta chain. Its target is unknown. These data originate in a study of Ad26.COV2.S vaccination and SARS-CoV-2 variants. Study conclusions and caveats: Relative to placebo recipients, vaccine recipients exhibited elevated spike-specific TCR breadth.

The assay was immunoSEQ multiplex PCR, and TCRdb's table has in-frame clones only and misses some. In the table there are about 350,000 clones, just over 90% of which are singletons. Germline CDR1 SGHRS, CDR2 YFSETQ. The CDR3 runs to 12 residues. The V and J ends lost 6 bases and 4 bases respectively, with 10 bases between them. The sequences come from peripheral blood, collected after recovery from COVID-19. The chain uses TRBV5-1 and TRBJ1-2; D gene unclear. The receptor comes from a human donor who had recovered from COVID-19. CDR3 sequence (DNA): TGCGCCAGCAAAGATGGGAGCTATGGCTACACCTTC. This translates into CASKDGSYGYTF.